These 32 T cell receptor beta chains originate from one sample sequenced in a study of identical twins. MiXCR, applied by TCRdb to the 5' RACE reads, yields one record per CDR3 protein. The repertoire has roughly 500,000 distinct CDR3 sequences, 22% of them found once; the top ten carry about 0.91%. Separately, the same data were catalogued under a study of T cells expressing NK-cell markers.

The sequenced sample was CD4+ T cells sorted from blood. The receptors were gathered from a woman in her late teens or twenties in good health.

The sample holds a few counts of this clonotype. This chain joins TRBV7-9 and TRBJ1-3; D gene unclear. V was cut by 5 bases and J by 3 bases, with 8 bases left in between. Germline CDR1 is SEHNR and CDR2 is FQNEAQ (reference sequence). The CDR3 consists of 13 residues. In nucleotides, the CDR3 is TGTGCCAGCAGCCCAATAAATGGAAACACCATATATTTT. This codes for CASSPINGNTIYF.

This clonotype was observed a handful of times. The chain combines TRBV11-3 with TRBJ1-2; the match to TRBD1 covers 12 bases. Losses at the gene ends were 5 bases for V and 5 bases for J; bases not matched to a gene: 12. Germline V CDR1 and CDR2: SGHNT, YENEEA. This CDR3 spans 17 amino acids. The CDR3, as DNA: TGTGCCAGCAGCCCGCCGGGACAGGGGGCCAGGAAGTATGGCTACACCTTC. This encodes CASSPPGQGARKYGYTF.

The table lists this clonotype with a few counts. The chain uses TRBV20-1 and TRBJ2-1; D uncertain. V gave up 6 bases and J gave up 0 bases, with 12 bases separating them. Germline CDR1 reads DFQATT; CDR2 reads SNEGSKA (reference sequence). The CDR3 runs 14 residues. The DNA of the CDR3 is TGCAGTGCGCGGCCTTTCAGCTCCTACAATGAGCAGTTCTTC. Translation: CSARPFSSYNEQFF.

V usage is TRBV4-3 and J usage is TRBJ2-2, with D perhaps matching TRBD1 (7 bases). Germline V CDR1 and CDR2: LGHNA, YSLEER. With 0 bases removed from V and 10 bases from J, the gap between germline ends came to 12 bases. The CDR3 spans 14 residues. DNA of the CDR3: TGCGCCAGCAGCCAAGATGGCAGGGGGGAGGAGCTGTTTTTT. This gives the protein CASSQDGRGEELFF.

At least ten counts were recorded for this clonotype. This chain joins TRBV5-1 and TRBJ1-2; D perhaps matches TRBD1 (5 bases). Looked up from germline, CDR1 is SGHRS and CDR2 is YFSETQ. V was trimmed by 4 bases and J by 8 bases, leaving 15 bases between them. The CDR3 runs to 13 residues. The CDR3 reads CASSLGAGPGYTF. CDR3 in DNA: TGCGCCAGCAGCCTCGGGGCCGGCCCAGGCTACACCTTC.

Only a few counts were recorded for this clonotype. The CDR3: CASSYRPGLAGGTTDTQYF. DNA of the CDR3: TGTGCCAGCAGTTACCGACCGGGACTAGCGGGAGGAACCACAGATACGCAGTATTTT. The chain recombines TRBV6-5 with TRBJ2-3; 15 nucleotides agree with TRBD2. The CDR3 is 19 residues long. The germline CDR1 and CDR2 sequences are MNHEY and SVGAGI. V shed 2 bases and J 2 bases; nucleotides not matched to a gene: 8.

This rearrangement joins TRBV12-3 or TRBV12-4 to TRBJ2-5; 14 nucleotides agree with TRBD2. V lost 5 bases and J lost 6; bases outside the gene matches: 8. The CDR3 extends over 16 amino acids. The CDR3 DNA follows: TGTGCCAGCAGTCCCGGACTAGCGGGAGGTAGCCAGACCCAGTACTTC. Translation: CASSPGLAGGSQTQYF.

The V call is TRBV6-5, the J call TRBJ2-7, with D hard to call. This CDR3 spans 16 amino acids. V lost 3 bases, J lost 0 bases, and 15 bases lay in between. Germline assignment: CDR1 MNHEY and CDR2 SVGAGI. In DNA form, the CDR3 reads TGTGCCAGCAGTTATTTCGGCCCCCGAAGCTCCTACGAGCAGTACTTC. Translating it yields CASSYFGPRSSYEQYF.

This CDR3 is CASSSGLAGVMGTDTQYF. The CDR3 DNA sequence: TGCGCCAGCAGTTCGGGACTAGCGGGAGTAATGGGAACAGATACGCAGTATTTT. The chain joins TRBV4-1 to TRBJ2-3; 14 bases are a match to TRBD2. The CDR3 covers 18 residues. Trimming cost V 6 bases and J 3 bases; bases outside gene matches: 11. CDR1 is MGHRA and CDR2 is YSYEKL in the germline V gene.

Only a few counts were recorded for this clonotype. The rearrangement joins TRBV12-3 or TRBV12-4 to TRBJ2-1; 8 nucleotides match TRBD2. CDR3 size: 14 residues. V lost 6 bases, J lost 6 bases, and 7 bases stayed unmatched. The CDR3 protein is CASRHGLASNEQFF. For the CDR3, the DNA is TGTGCCAGCAGACACGGACTAGCAAGCAATGAGCAGTTCTTC.

The chain employs TRBV5-6 and TRBJ1-2, with no clear D. The length of the CDR3 is 12 residues. Trimming removed 2 bases at V and 8 bases at J, with 10 bases between. Germline-derived CDR1 and CDR2 are SGHDT and YYEEEE. The DNA for the CDR3 is TGTGCCAGCAGCTTACTTATCGACGGCTACACCTTC. Translation: CASSLLIDGYTF.

In this sample, this clonotype turned up a few times. V is TRBV10-3 and J is TRBJ2-3, with TRBD2 matching 8 bases. Looked up from germline, CDR1 is ENHRY and CDR2 is SYGVKD. The V gene end was trimmed by 3 bases and the J gene end by 2 bases; junction bases not matched to a gene: 7. This CDR3 spans 16 amino acids. The CDR3 region has the DNA TGTGCCATCAGTGAACCAGCGGGGGCCTACACAGATACGCAGTATTTT. Translating it yields CAISEPAGAYTDTQYF.

V and J are TRBV29-1 and TRBJ2-1; D uncertain. Trimming pared 1 base from V and 6 bases from J, leaving 7 bases between. CDR3 length: 12 residues. Germline lookup yields CDR1 SQVTM and CDR2 ANQGSEA. The CDR3 is CSVEAQINEQFF. CDR3 DNA sequence: TGCAGCGTTGAAGCGCAGATCAATGAGCAGTTCTTC.

The V and J genes are TRBV9 and TRBJ1-2; D is perhaps TRBD1 (5 bases). This CDR3 region has 13 residues. Trimming pared 0 bases from V and 5 bases from J, leaving 8 bases between. Germline CDR1 reads SGDLS; CDR2 reads YYNGEE. In DNA, the CDR3 is TGTGCCAGCAGCGTAGCGGCAGGGTATGGCTACACCTTC. Protein product: CASSVAAGYGYTF.

This clonotype was detected only a few times. The rearrangement joins TRBV3-1 to TRBJ2-5; 7 positions agree with TRBD2. V dropped 6 bases and J dropped 5; count of bases not matched to a gene: 6. The germline V gene has CDR1 LGHDT and CDR2 YNNKEL (reference sequence). The CDR3 has 13 residues. CDR3: CASRGRASETQYF. The CDR3 bases are TGTGCCAGCAGGGGGAGGGCGAGCGAGACCCAGTACTTC.

This clonotype occurred a few times. V and J are TRBV7-9 and TRBJ1-5; D is unclear. CDR1 is SEHNR and CDR2 is FQNEAQ in the germline V gene (reference sequence). V was cut by 6 bases and J by 3 bases, with 9 bases left in between. CDR3 length: 13 residues. The CDR3 sequence is CASSGLHNQPQHF. CDR3 bases: TGTGCCAGCAGTGGACTGCACAATCAGCCCCAGCATTTT.

The chain carries TRBV5-1 and TRBJ1-1; 9 bases line up with TRBD1. Germline CDR1 SGHRS, CDR2 YFSETQ. This CDR3 is built from 14 residues. V trimming: 8 bases; J trimming: 4 bases; junction bases outside the gene matches: 9. The CDR3 loop is CASSMGQGFTEAFF. For the CDR3, the DNA is TGCGCCAGTTCGATGGGACAGGGCTTCACTGAAGCTTTCTTT.

Ten or more counts support this clonotype. The gene calls are TRBV10-3 and TRBJ2-3; no reliable D call. CDR1 and CDR2 from the germline V gene are ENHRY and SYGVKD. The CDR3 totals 13 residues. The V and J ends lost 7 bases and 2 bases respectively, with 10 bases between them. CDR3 coding DNA: TGTGCCATCACTTCCGCGTTCACAGATACGCAGTATTTT. Its protein product is CAITSAFTDTQYF.

The rearrangement joins TRBV12-3 or TRBV12-4 to TRBJ1-1; the D gene is possibly TRBD1 (6 bases). V shed 6 bases and J shed 5 bases, with 22 bases lying between them. The CDR3 is 16 amino acids. CDR3 bases: TGTGCCAGCAGCCCTTGGACGGGGGGCGCGGGAACTGAAGCTTTCTTT. Encoded protein: CASSPWTGGAGTEAFF.

The chain joins TRBV5-1 to TRBJ2-7; 9 bases align to TRBD1. The V gene's germline CDR1 is SGHRS and CDR2 YFSETQ. Germline trimming cut 4 bases from V and 3 bases from J; bases unmatched to any gene: 5. CDR3 length equals 14 residues. In DNA, the CDR3 is TGCGCCAGCAGCCGGGACAGGGAATACTACGAGCAGTACTTC. It encodes CASSRDREYYEQYF.

The chain carries TRBV7-2 and TRBJ2-7; TRBD2 aligns across 8 bases. This CDR3 contains 15 residues. With V trimmed by 3 bases and J by 0 bases, 4 bases remained unmatched. Per the germline V gene, CDR1 is SGHTA and CDR2 is FQGNSA. The CDR3 loop reads CASSFLAGSSYEQYF. The CDR3 nucleotides read TGTGCCAGCAGCTTCCTAGCGGGCAGCTCCTACGAGCAGTACTTC.

This clonotype was observed a few times. J is TRBJ2-5 and V is TRBV9, with D perhaps being TRBD1 or TRBD2 (5 bases each). CDR1 and CDR2 from the germline V gene are SGDLS and YYNGEE. Trimming shortened V by 2 bases and J by 5 bases, and 16 bases separated the two germline ends. The CDR3 is 15 amino acids. CDR3 sequence reads: CASSVRGASSETQYF. CDR3 coding DNA: TGTGCCAGCAGCGTTAGAGGGGCCAGCTCCGAGACCCAGTACTTC. The variable domain in full, with the rest retrieved from reference TRBV9 and TRBJ2-5, is DSGVTQTPKHLITATGQRVTLRCSPRSGDLSVYWYQQSLDQGLQFLIQYYNGEERAKGNILERFSAQQFPDLHSELNLSSLELGDSALYFCASSVRGASSETQYFGPGTRLLVL.

The chain combines TRBV6-1 with TRBJ2-3; D uncertain. V was pared by 5 bases and J by 0 bases, with 9 bases between. Per germline, CDR1 MNHNS and CDR2 SASEGT. The CDR3 has 14 residues. This CDR3 reads CASSRTFSTDTQYF. CDR3 DNA sequence: TGTGCCAGCAGTCGAACGTTTAGCACAGATACGCAGTATTTT.

The sample holds a few counts of this clonotype. The chain recombines TRBV5-1 with TRBJ2-2, with D possibly called TRBD1 or TRBD2 (5 bases each). From germline, CDR1 is SGHRS and CDR2 YFSETQ. The germline V and J ends were trimmed by 0 bases and 4 bases, with 10 bases remaining between them. This CDR3 is 15 amino acids long. For the CDR3, the DNA is TGCGCCAGCAGCTTGGCGGTTGGGGGCACCGGGGAGCTGTTTTTT. This gives the protein CASSLAVGGTGELFF. Based on the CDR3 plus reference TRBV5-1 and TRBJ2-2, the full variable domain is KAGVTQTPRYLIKTRGQQVTLSCSPISGHRSVSWYQQTPGQGLQFLFEYFSETQRNKGNFPGRFSGRQFSNSRSEMNVSTLELGDSALYLCASSLAVGGTGELFFGEGSRLTVL.

The gene calls are TRBV12-3 or TRBV12-4 and TRBJ2-5; D tentatively reads TRBD1 or TRBD2 (6 bases each). Between the trimmed V and J ends, which lost 4 bases and 5 bases, there was a span of 17 bases. The CDR3 sequence is 15 residues long. The chain's CDR3 is CASSSSVGGLETQYF. DNA of the CDR3: TGTGCCAGCAGTTCAAGCGTAGGGGGGCTGGAGACCCAGTACTTC.

This clonotype was seen more than once but under ten times. The V call is TRBV29-1, the J call TRBJ2-7, with 12 bases aligning to TRBD2. The CDR3 has 14 amino acids. V lost 4 bases and J lost 4; bases outside the gene matches: 5. Germline V CDR1 and CDR2: SQVTM, ANQGSEA. CDR3 coding DNA: TGCAGCGTTGTTACTAGCGGGAGGTTGTACGAGCAGTACTTC. As protein: CSVVTSGRLYEQYF.

V and J are TRBV6-1 and TRBJ2-7, with TRBD1 identical over 8 bases. V was pared by 6 bases and J by 2 bases, with 12 bases of the junction left unmatched. This CDR3 region has 16 residues. Germline lookup yields CDR1 MNHNS and CDR2 SASEGT. The CDR3: CASSRHSQGAPYEQYF. The CDR3, as DNA: TGTGCCAGCAGCCGTCACTCTCAGGGGGCGCCCTACGAGCAGTACTTC.

The chain uses TRBV5-1 and TRBJ2-1; 12 bases match TRBD1. This CDR3 is 16 amino acids long. V lost 4 bases, J lost 7 bases, and 9 bases stayed unmatched. The germline gives CDR1 SGHRS, CDR2 YFSETQ. CDR3 in amino acids: CASSMRGQGARNEQFF. DNA for the CDR3: TGCGCCAGCAGCATGCGGGGACAGGGGGCGAGGAATGAGCAGTTCTTC.

The rearrangement links TRBV11-1 to TRBJ2-6; no clear D. Germline CDR1 and CDR2: SGHAT and FQDESV (reference sequence). The CDR3 sequence is 11 residues long. V lost 4 bases to trimming and J lost 12 bases, with 7 bases between them. This CDR3 is CASSSSRVLTF. CDR3 in DNA: TGTGCCAGCAGCTCCTCTCGCGTCCTGACTTTC.

This chain uses TRBV20-1 with TRBJ2-5; 7 bases match TRBD1. The V gene's germline CDR1 is DFQATT and CDR2 SNEGSKA (reference sequence). After removal of 5 bases from V and 3 bases from J, the junction contained 18 bases not matched to a gene. This CDR3 is 17 amino acids long. The CDR3 sequence: CSAVTLRQGSNEETQYF. The CDR3 nucleotides read TGCAGTGCTGTTACACTAAGACAGGGAAGTAATGAAGAGACCCAGTACTTC.

As to this clonotype: An end of the junction differs from the germline gene, which may be a read error. The rearrangement links TRBV7-8 to TRBJ1-1; no definite D call. The CDR3 extends over 17 amino acids. Germline V gene data show CDR1 as SGHVS and CDR2 as FQNEAQ. The CDR3: CASSLGWRRTMNTEVFF. CDR3 coding DNA: TGTGCCAGCAGCTTAGGTTGGCGGAGGACTATGAACACTGAAGTTTTCTTT.

This clonotype was observed a handful of times. The chain combines TRBV12-3 or TRBV12-4 with TRBJ1-4; D perhaps matches TRBD1 (5 bases). The CDR3 length is 15 residues. Between the trimmed V and J ends, which lost 3 bases and 8 bases, there was a span of 16 bases. In DNA, the CDR3 is TGTGCCAGCAGTTTGGAGAGGCCAAAGGGGGAAAAACTGTTTTTT. As protein: CASSLERPKGEKLFF.